This TCR beta chain was captured in a study of T cells in Graves' hyperthyroidism and ophthalmopathy. Study overall: Peripheral blood was secured at the point of initial diagnosis, before any treatment. Study-level results: Ophthalmopathy was distinguished from stable hyperthyroidism by 13 V-J signatures.

This clonotype was observed a few times. Its antigen remains unknown. Graves' hyperthyroidism showing no ophthalmopathy progression within 18 months was considered stable. Each diagnosis drew on symptoms, thyroxine, TRAb, thyroid ultrasound and orbital computed tomography findings. The CDR3 loop spans 18 amino acids. The germline V gene has CDR1 MDHEN and CDR2 SYDVKM. The V segment lost 5 bases and the J segment 2 bases; nucleotides outside the gene matches: 14. Researchers amplified the TCR beta CDR3 regions from RNA transcripts. HTBI primers were used for first-round RT-PCR of the TCR CDR3. Each CDR3 protein gets one entry after TCRdb re-called the multiplex PCR reads with MiXCR. The data show hundreds of thousands of distinct CDR3 sequences, less than 15% seen once.

The clonotype originates from a young woman with Graves' hyperthyroidism. The material sequenced was blood. This sequence joins TRBV28 and TRBJ1-2; 10 bases map to TRBD1. CDR3 sequence reads: CASSTHPGQGLQNYGYTF. CDR3 nucleotides: TGTGCCAGCAGTACCCATCCGGGACAGGGGCTCCAAAACTATGGCTACACCTTC.